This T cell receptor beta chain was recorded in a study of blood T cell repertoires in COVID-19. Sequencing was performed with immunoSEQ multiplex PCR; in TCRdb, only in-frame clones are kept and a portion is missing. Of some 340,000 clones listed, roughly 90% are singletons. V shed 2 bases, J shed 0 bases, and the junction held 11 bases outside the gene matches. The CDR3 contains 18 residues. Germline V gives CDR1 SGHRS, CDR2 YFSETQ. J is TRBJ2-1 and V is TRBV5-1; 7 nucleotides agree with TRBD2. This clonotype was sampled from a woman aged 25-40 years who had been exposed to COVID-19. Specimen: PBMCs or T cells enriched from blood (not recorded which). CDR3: CASSLQAGHTNSYNEQFF. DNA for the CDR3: TGCGCCAGCAGCTTACAAGCGGGGCATACGAACTCCTACAATGAGCAGTTCTTC.